This T cell receptor (beta chain) was sequenced for a study of blood T cell repertoires in COVID-19. Germline-derived CDR1 and CDR2 are SGHTS and YDEGEE. V was clipped by 4 bases and J by 1 base, with 11 bases between them. CDR3 size: 14 residues. Which cohort a participant joined came from the clinical history participants gave. In the authors' methods: From reference gene primer amplification, estimates of nucleated cell counts were derived. The data were produced by immunoSEQ multiplex PCR, yet TCRdb's version contains in-frame clones alone and is incomplete. The V and J calls and clone size were taken over from that table, and D and trimming were inferred from the DNA. The sample contains around 170,000 clones, more than 70% of which appear only once.

Sequencing was performed on PBMCs or T cells enriched from blood (not recorded which). This sequence joins TRBV5-8 and TRBJ1-1, with a tentative D call TRBD1 (5 bases). The TCR originated in a woman aged 25-40 years who had recovered from COVID-19. The CDR3 sequence is CASSHGTSNTEAFF. DNA of the CDR3: TGTGCCAGCAGCCACGGGACTTCGAACACTGAAGCTTTCTTT. Looking up the rest from reference TRBV5-8 and TRBJ1-1 gives the full variable domain: EAGVTQSPTHLIKTRGQQATLRCSPISGHTSVYWYQQALGLGLQFLLWYDEGEERNRGNFPPRFSGRQFPNYSSELNVNALELEDSALYLCASSHGTSNTEAFFGQGTRLTVV.